The 19 T cell receptor beta chains reported below all come from one sample, sequenced in a study of identical twins. TCRdb independently ran MiXCR on the 5' RACE reads; one entry per CDR3 protein. The profile covers more than 350,000 distinct CDR3 sequences, with about 9% appearing a single time and 8.5% to 10% taken by the ten largest. The material sequenced was naive T cells sorted from blood. These receptors came from a woman aged 50 to 60 in good health.

This clonotype has only a few counts. The rearrangement uses TRBV5-1 and TRBJ2-2, with D possibly matching TRBD2 (5 bases). Trimming took off 1 base at V and 4 bases at J, with 14 bases between the two ends. Germline CDR1 SGHRS, CDR2 YFSETQ. The CDR3 extends over 16 amino acids. The CDR3 here is CASSLTPARVTGELFF. In DNA, the CDR3 is TGCGCCAGCAGCTTGACCCCCGCGAGGGTCACCGGGGAGCTGTTTTTT.

This clonotype was picked up a small number of times. The J gene is TRBJ2-1, the V gene TRBV9, with D perhaps matching TRBD2 (6 bases). CDR3 length: 14 residues. V lost 6 bases, J lost 9 bases, and 19 bases lay in between. Germline CDR1 and CDR2: SGDLS and YYNGEE. The CDR3, as DNA: TGTGCCAGCAACCCCACGGTAGCGGCCATTGAGCAGTTCTTC. Translation gives CASNPTVAAIEQFF. Based on the CDR3 plus reference TRBV9 and TRBJ2-1, the full variable domain is DSGVTQTPKHLITATGQRVTLRCSPRSGDLSVYWYQQSLDQGLQFLIQYYNGEERAKGNILERFSAQQFPDLHSELNLSSLELGDSALYFCASNPTVAAIEQFFGPGTRLTVL.

This clonotype was found many times. CDR3 region: CASKPSGRAEQFF. CDR3 nucleotides: TGTGCCAGCAAACCTAGCGGGAGGGCTGAGCAGTTCTTC. The chain combines TRBV6-5 with TRBJ2-1; TRBD2 agrees at 12 bases. Germline V gene sequence: CDR1 MNHEY, CDR2 SVGAGI. This CDR3 contains 13 residues. Trimming at V came to 7 bases and at J to 9 bases, leaving 4 bases not matched to a gene.

The chain combines TRBV11-2 with TRBJ2-3; D is possibly TRBD1 (5 bases). This CDR3 has 13 residues. The ends were cut back, 10 bases at V and 2 bases at J, with 13 bases in the middle. The V gene's germline CDR1 is SGHAT and CDR2 FQNNGV. Written as DNA, the CDR3 is TGTGCCACACGGCAGGGAAACACAGATACGCAGTATTTT. Protein product: CATRQGNTDTQYF.

At least ten counts were recorded for this clonotype. This rearrangement joins TRBV5-1 to TRBJ2-1; TRBD2 is a possible D gene (6 bases). V was clipped by 0 bases and J by 0 bases, with 10 bases between them. In germline, CDR1 is SGHRS, CDR2 YFSETQ. The CDR3 is made up of 16 amino acids. The CDR3 nucleotides read TGCGCCAGCAGCTTGGCCGCCGGGAGCTCCTACAATGAGCAGTTCTTC. As protein: CASSLAAGSSYNEQFF. Drawing the rest from reference TRBV5-1 and TRBJ2-1, the complete variable domain is KAGVTQTPRYLIKTRGQQVTLSCSPISGHRSVSWYQQTPGQGLQFLFEYFSETQRNKGNFPGRFSGRQFSNSRSEMNVSTLELGDSALYLCASSLAAGSSYNEQFFGPGTRLTVL.

This chain uses TRBV12-3 or TRBV12-4 with TRBJ2-2, with 7 positions matching TRBD2. Trimming took 3 bases from V and 3 from J; bases not matched to a gene: 13. There are 18 residues in the CDR3. For the CDR3, the DNA is TGTGCCAGCAGTTTCCCCTCTACTAGCGCCATCGACACCGGGGAGCTGTTTTTT. Its protein is CASSFPSTSAIDTGELFF.

This clonotype was seen repeatedly, ten times or more. V is TRBV5-1 and J is TRBJ2-5; TRBD2 aligns across 13 bases. This CDR3 is built from 17 residues. J lost 1 base, V lost 4 bases, and 7 bases had no gene match. Germline CDR1 reads SGHRS; CDR2 reads YFSETQ. In DNA, the CDR3 is TGCGCCAGCAGCATCGGGACTAGCGGGAAAACCCAAGAGACCCAGTACTTC. It encodes CASSIGTSGKTQETQYF.

The V call is TRBV5-1, the J call TRBJ2-1; D might be TRBD2 (5 bases). Germline V CDR1 and CDR2: SGHRS, YFSETQ. Deletions cut 4 bases from V and 8 bases from J, with 19 bases between. This CDR3 spans 15 amino acids. The CDR3 bases are TGCGCCAGCAGCCTGTGGGAGATGGGTAGCGATGAGCAGTTCTTC. This codes for CASSLWEMGSDEQFF.

This sequence joins TRBV7-9 and TRBJ2-1; D is unclear. Germline loops: CDR1 SEHNR, CDR2 FQNEAQ (reference sequence). Trimming cost V 5 bases and J 2 bases, with 13 bases left between them. The CDR3 runs to 15 residues. CDR3 coding DNA: TGTGCCAGCAGCCCAGTCGCTGGCGCCTACAATGAGCAGTTCTTC. Amino acid sequence: CASSPVAGAYNEQFF.

This clonotype has more than one count but fewer than ten. The chain has TRBV24-1 and TRBJ2-5; TRBD2 matches 9 bases. Germline CDR1 KGHDR, CDR2 SFDVKD. V lost 6 bases and J lost 5; bases outside the gene matches: 9. The CDR3 consists of 15 residues. The DNA of the CDR3 is TGTGCCACCAGTAGCAGTCGGACTAGCGCCGAGACCCAGTACTTC. Protein product: CATSSSRTSAETQYF.

This clonotype came up a few times. The junction does not match germline at one end; this may be a read error. The chain couples TRBV2 to TRBJ2-1; D is ambiguous. Per the germline V gene, CDR1 is SNHLY and CDR2 is FYNNEI. The CDR3 contains 13 residues. The CDR3 nucleotides are TGTGCCAGCAGTGAAAGACCCTACGATGAGCAGTTCTTC. This sequence encodes CASSERPYDEQFF.

The rearrangement uses TRBV5-6 and TRBJ2-7; 9 bases are shared with TRBD1. CDR3 size: 16 residues. Germline V gives CDR1 SGHDT, CDR2 YYEEEE. V gave up 6 bases and J gave up 3 bases; unmatched junction bases: 13. DNA for the CDR3: TGTGCCAGCACCGAACTGTCGGGACAGGGAATCTACGAGCAGTACGTC. It yields the protein CASTELSGQGIYEQYV.

The rearrangement uses TRBV12-3 or TRBV12-4 and TRBJ2-1, with 9 bases identical to TRBD1. The V gene end was trimmed by 7 bases and the J gene end by 5 bases; junction bases not matched to a gene: 6. The CDR3 is 14 amino acids. Here the CDR3 reads CASNLQGADNEQFF. The CDR3 DNA follows: TGTGCCAGCAACCTACAGGGGGCCGACAATGAGCAGTTCTTC.

In DNA form, the CDR3 reads TGTGCCAGCAGTGATAGGGGGGGCTCATACGAGCAGTACGTC. This sequence encodes CASSDRGGSYEQYV. The V and J genes are TRBV6-1 and TRBJ2-7, with a possible D match to TRBD2 (7 bases). CDR1 is MNHNS and CDR2 is SASEGT in the germline V gene. V lost 3 bases and J lost 4, with 13 bases in between. There are 14 residues in the CDR3.

This clonotype was seen only a few times. The chain combines TRBV2 with TRBJ2-3, with a possible D match to TRBD2 (6 bases). V was clipped by 2 bases and J by 2 bases, with 11 bases between them. The CDR3 loop spans 15 amino acids. Germline V gene sequence: CDR1 SNHLY, CDR2 FYNNEI. The CDR3 DNA is TGTGCCAGCAGTGAATTTCTAGCGCCCACAGATACGCAGTATTTT. Amino acid sequence: CASSEFLAPTDTQYF.

The gene calls are TRBV12-3 or TRBV12-4 and TRBJ2-7, with 9 bases fitting TRBD1. The V and J ends lost 5 bases and 6 bases, in that order; junction bases with no gene match: 5. CDR3 length equals 13 residues. CDR3 protein: CASSDRGGSEQYF. DNA of the CDR3: TGTGCCAGCAGTGACAGGGGGGGGAGCGAGCAGTACTTC.

This clonotype was counted only a few times. This rearrangement joins TRBV12-3 or TRBV12-4 to TRBJ2-1; TRBD2 matches at 12 bases. After removal of 6 bases from V and 2 bases from J, the junction contained 2 bases not matched to a gene. CDR3 size: 15 residues. The CDR3 bases are TGTGCCAGCAGGCGACTAGCGGGAGCCTACAATGAGCAGTTCTTC. Translated: CASRRLAGAYNEQFF.

This clonotype has just a few counts. The chain couples TRBV12-3 or TRBV12-4 to TRBJ2-7; D gene ambiguous. Trimming cost V 2 bases and J 0 bases, with 11 bases left between them. This CDR3 is 15 amino acids long. The CDR3 region is CASSLIAVGSYEQYF. The CDR3 nucleotides are TGTGCCAGCAGTTTAATTGCGGTAGGCTCCTACGAGCAGTACTTC.

The J gene is TRBJ2-1, the V gene TRBV11-2, with TRBD1 matching 10 bases. Germline V lookup: CDR1 SGHAT, CDR2 FQNNGV. The junction had 3 bases not matched to a gene; V was cut back by 4 bases and J by 3 bases. The CDR3 is made up of 15 amino acids. CDR3 sequence (DNA): TGTGCCAGCAGCTGGGGGGACAGGGGCTACAATGAGCAGTTCTTC. Translated, it gives CASSWGDRGYNEQFF.